This T cell receptor (beta chain) appears in the sequencing data of a study of blood T cell repertoires in COVID-19. The CDR3 runs to 13 residues. The V end lost 2 bases, the J end lost 4 bases, and 8 bases lay between the germline ends. From germline, CDR1 is SGHNT and CDR2 YYREEE (reference sequence). Study members were between about 18 and 100 years old and lived in 24 US regions. The repertoire was sequenced with immunoSEQ multiplex PCR; TCRdb's copy has only in-frame clones and lacks some. The profile covers some 460,000 clones, with around 87% appearing a single time and 0.7% taken by the ten largest.

The sample was PBMCs or T cells enriched from blood (not recorded which). The TCR sequence derives from a woman between 18 and 30 years old who had recovered from COVID-19. The chain couples TRBV5-4 to TRBJ2-3; no firm D call. The CDR3 nucleotides read TGTGCCAGCAGCTTAATCCTAGCAGATACGCAGTATTTT. It codes for CASSLILADTQYF.